The clone carrying this TCR beta chain was counted once. These data originate in a study of cytomegalovirus exposure and HLA in healthy donors. V lost 3 bases to trimming and J lost 10 bases, with 18 bases between them. The CDR3 sequence is 13 residues long. Germline V gene sequence: CDR1 SQVTM, CDR2 ANQGSEA. The study ran its PCR with 60 Vbeta and 13 Jbeta primers. Sequencing used immunoSEQ multiplex PCR; TCRdb keeps in-frame clones, though not all of them. The sample lists approximately 170,000 clones; 85% were seen once. The V gene is TRBV29-1, the J gene TRBJ1-1; D is perhaps TRBD1 (6 bases). This TCR was recovered from a boy aged 2 to 10 in good health and CMV-seronegative. The specimen was PBMCs. This CDR3 is CSVEGAQASGAFF. The CDR3 DNA sequence: TGCAGCGTTGAGGGGGCGCAGGCCAGTGGAGCTTTCTTT.